The 11 T cell receptor beta chains below were found in one sample sequenced in a study of blood T cell repertoires in COVID-19. The repertoire was sequenced with immunoSEQ multiplex PCR; TCRdb's copy has only in-frame clones and lacks some. The table lists about 250,000 clones, around nine tenths of them singletons. Sequencing was carried out using peripheral blood. These receptors all come from a woman in her sixties who had recovered from COVID-19.

The V and J genes are TRBV4-1 and TRBJ1-2; 11 nucleotides line up with TRBD1. There are 16 residues in the CDR3. Trimming took 1 base from V and 6 from J; bases not matched to a gene: 7. Germline CDR1 MGHRA, CDR2 YSYEKL. This CDR3 reads CASSQGWTGGRDGYTF. The CDR3 coding sequence is TGCGCCAGCAGCCAAGGCTGGACAGGGGGCAGAGATGGCTACACCTTC.

The rearrangement links TRBV19 to TRBJ1-4, with 8 bases matching TRBD1. Germline values: CDR1 LNHDA, CDR2 SQIVND (reference sequence). The CDR3 has 15 amino acids. V lost 7 bases to trimming and J lost 8 bases; unmatched junction nucleotides: 12. CDR3 region: CASTQPGQGKEKLFF. The CDR3 DNA reads TGTGCCAGTACCCAACCCGGACAGGGCAAAGAAAAACTGTTTTTT.

This clone was observed a single time. This chain uses TRBV11-2 with TRBJ2-7, with 8 bases aligning to TRBD1. Germline V gives CDR1 SGHAT, CDR2 FQNNGV. The J segment lost 8 bases and the V segment lost 4 bases, leaving 7 bases of the junction unmatched. The CDR3 runs 13 residues. The DNA for the CDR3 is TGTGCCAGCAGCTCGGACAGGGTACGTCAGCAGTACTTC. It specifies CASSSDRVRQQYF.

Written as DNA, the CDR3 is TGTGCCAGCAGCTTAATGTACAGGGTCCAAACCGGGGAGCTGTTTTTT. Protein sequence: CASSLMYRVQTGELFF. The V and J genes are TRBV11-2 and TRBJ2-2; TRBD1 is a possible D gene (6 bases). This CDR3 has 16 residues. The germline V gene encodes CDR1 SGHAT and CDR2 FQNNGV. V was clipped by 2 bases and J by 5 bases, with 15 bases between them.

The rearrangement joins TRBV7-9 to TRBJ1-1; 7 nucleotides agree with TRBD1. This CDR3 has 14 amino acids. Germline V gene lookup returns CDR1 SEHNR and CDR2 FQNEAQ (reference sequence). With V trimmed by 5 bases and J by 5 bases, 8 bases remained unmatched. CDR3 sequence: CASSDYRGWTEAFF. The CDR3 DNA sequence: TGTGCCAGCAGCGATTACAGGGGATGGACTGAAGCTTTCTTT.

The rearrangement uses TRBV10-3 and TRBJ1-4; D may be TRBD1 (5 bases). The CDR3 covers 15 residues. CDR1 is ENHRY, CDR2 SYGVKD, per germline. Trimming removed 0 bases from V and 8 bases from J, with 13 bases in between. The CDR3 spells CAISESAERGEKLFF. DNA for the CDR3: TGTGCCATCAGTGAGTCGGCGGAGCGGGGGGAAAAACTGTTTTTT.

This clone occurred a few times. V and J are TRBV11-2 and TRBJ2-2, with TRBD2 as a possible D gene (5 bases). The length of the CDR3 is 16 residues. Per germline, CDR1 SGHAT and CDR2 FQNNGV. The germline V and J ends were trimmed by 5 bases and 0 bases, with 13 bases remaining between them. The CDR3 DNA sequence: TGTGCCAGCAGCACAAGGTCGGGGTCGAACACCGGGGAGCTGTTTTTT. This codes for CASSTRSGSNTGELFF.

The chain uses TRBV12-3 or TRBV12-4 and TRBJ1-5, with 7 bases fitting TRBD1. The CDR3 consists of 13 residues. Unmatched junction bases numbered 5, after V lost 7 bases and J lost 5 bases. The CDR3 here is CASIRDSDQPQHF. CDR3 DNA: TGTGCCAGCATCCGGGACAGTGATCAGCCCCAGCATTTT.

The CDR3 sequence is CASRGGTGGSYEQYF. In DNA, the CDR3 is TGTGCCAGCAGGGGCGGGACAGGGGGCAGCTACGAGCAGTACTTC. The genes are TRBV6-6 and TRBJ2-7; 12 positions match TRBD1. This CDR3 region has 15 residues. The germline V gene has CDR1 MNHNY and CDR2 SVGAGI (reference sequence). V lost 6 bases and J lost 3; bases outside the gene matches: 6.

V gene TRBV6-4 combines with J gene TRBJ2-5; D gene uncertain. Germline-derived CDR1 and CDR2 are MRHNA and SNTAGT. Trimming shortened V by 3 bases and J by 0 bases, and 14 bases separated the two germline ends. This CDR3 region has 16 residues. The CDR3 here is CASSDAYRMYQETQYF. The CDR3 DNA is TGTGCCAGCAGTGATGCGTACAGAATGTACCAAGAGACCCAGTACTTC.

V gene TRBV25-1 combines with J gene TRBJ1-4; D not certain. The CDR3 consists of 14 residues. V was pared by 5 bases and J by 7 bases, with 14 bases between. Germline CDR1 is MGHDK and CDR2 is SYGVNS. CDR3 DNA: TGTGCCAGCAGTATCCCGGGATTAAGTGAAAAACTGTTTTTT. Its translation: CASSIPGLSEKLFF.